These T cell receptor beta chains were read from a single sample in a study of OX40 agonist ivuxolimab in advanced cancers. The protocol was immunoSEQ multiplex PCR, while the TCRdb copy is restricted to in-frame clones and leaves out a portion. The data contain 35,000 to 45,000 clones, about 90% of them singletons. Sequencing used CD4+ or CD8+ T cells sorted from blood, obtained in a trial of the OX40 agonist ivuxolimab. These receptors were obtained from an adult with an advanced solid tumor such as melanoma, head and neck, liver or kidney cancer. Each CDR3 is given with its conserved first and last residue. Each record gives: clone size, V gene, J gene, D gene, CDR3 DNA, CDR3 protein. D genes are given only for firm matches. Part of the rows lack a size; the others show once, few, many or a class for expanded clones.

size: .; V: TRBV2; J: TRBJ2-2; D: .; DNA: TGTGCCAGCAGTGAGTTTCAGACCGGGGAGCTGTTTTTT; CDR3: CASSEFQTGELFF
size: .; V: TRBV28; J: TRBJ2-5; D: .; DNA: TGTGCCAGCAGTCCGGGACGGGAAATTGTGGAGACCCAGTACTTC; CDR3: CASSPGREIVETQYF
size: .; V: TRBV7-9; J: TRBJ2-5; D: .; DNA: TGTGCCAGCAGCCCTTCTTTGAATACGGGGGAAGAGACCCAGTACTTC; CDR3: CASSPSLNTGEETQYF
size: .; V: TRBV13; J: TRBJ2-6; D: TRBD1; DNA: TGTGCCAGCAGCTTAGGGGGACAGGGGGGCCCTGGGGCCAACGTCCTGACTTTC; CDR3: CASSLGGQGGPGANVLTF
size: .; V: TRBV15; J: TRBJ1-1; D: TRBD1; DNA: TGTGCCACCAGCAGTGCCCCGGGACAGGAACCTTTCTTT; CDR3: CATSSAPGQEPFF
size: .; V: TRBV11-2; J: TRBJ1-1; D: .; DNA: TGTGCCAGCAGCTTAGGAGGCCAGAACACTGAAGCTTTCTTT; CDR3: CASSLGGQNTEAFF
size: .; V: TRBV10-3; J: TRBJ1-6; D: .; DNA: TGTGCCATCAGTGACGTGGGTGGATCACCCCTCCACTTT; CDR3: CAISDVGGSPLHF
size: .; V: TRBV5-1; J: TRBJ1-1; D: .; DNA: TGCGCCAGCAGCGCGTCCCTCGGCGGGCCTGAAGCTTTCTTT; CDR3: CASSASLGGPEAFF
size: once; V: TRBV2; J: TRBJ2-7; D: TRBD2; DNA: TGTGCCAGCAGTGAAGGGACTAGCGGATCCTACGAGCAGTACTTC; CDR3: CASSEGTSGSYEQYF
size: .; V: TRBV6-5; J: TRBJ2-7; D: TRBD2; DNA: TGTGCCAGCAGTTACTCGAGTCTAGCGGACTACGAGCAGTACTTC; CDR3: CASSYSSLADYEQYF
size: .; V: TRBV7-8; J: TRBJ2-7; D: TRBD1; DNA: TGTGCCAGCAGCTTAGTCCCCGGGACAGCTTACTCCTACGAGCAGTACTTC; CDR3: CASSLVPGTAYSYEQYF
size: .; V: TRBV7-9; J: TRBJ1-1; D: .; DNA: TGTGCCAGCAGCTTATGGGGGACTGAAGCTTTCTTT; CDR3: CASSLWGTEAFF
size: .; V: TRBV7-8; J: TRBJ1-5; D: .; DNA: TGTGCCAGCAGCTTAGGCATTAATAGCAATCAGCCCCAGCATTTT; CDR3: CASSLGINSNQPQHF
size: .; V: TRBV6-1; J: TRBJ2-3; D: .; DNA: TGTGCCAGCAGTGGAGCCCAGGCGACCTATCAGCAGTATTTT; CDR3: CASSGAQATYQQYF
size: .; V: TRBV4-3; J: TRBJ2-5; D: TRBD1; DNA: TGCGCCAGCAGCCAAGATCCGGGGACAGGGGGAGAGACCCAGTACTTC; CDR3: CASSQDPGTGGETQYF
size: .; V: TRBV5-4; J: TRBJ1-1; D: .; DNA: TGTGCCAGCAGCTTTGGGAACCCGAACACTGAAGCTTTCTTT; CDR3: CASSFGNPNTEAFF
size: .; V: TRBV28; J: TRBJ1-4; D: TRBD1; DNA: TGTGCCAGCAGTTCTCCGGGACAGGGGGCGGTTAATGAAAAACTGTTTTTT; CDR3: CASSSPGQGAVNEKLFF
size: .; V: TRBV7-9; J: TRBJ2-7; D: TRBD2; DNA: TGTGCCAGCAGCTTACCGACTAGCGGGCTTAACTCCTACGAGCAGTACTTC; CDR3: CASSLPTSGLNSYEQYF
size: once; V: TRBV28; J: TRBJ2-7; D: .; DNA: TGTGCCAGCAGTTTGCCGGACACCTACGAGCAGTACTTC; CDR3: CASSLPDTYEQYF